This TCR beta chain was sequenced during a study of cytomegalovirus exposure and HLA in healthy donors. Overall study findings and caveats: In a later analysis, TCR beta V- and J-gene trimming showed a link to a missense DCLRE1C variant.

Primers: 60 Vbeta forward and 13 Jbeta reverse. Only in-frame clones appear in the TCRdb table, and some are missing; sequencing was by immunoSEQ multiplex PCR. The sample lists around 170,000 clones, 70% to 80% occurring once. As regards this clone: Antigen specificity is unknown.

The V end lost 1 base, the J end lost 2 bases, and 5 bases lay between the germline ends. Germline V CDR1 and CDR2: SGHVS, FNYEAQ. CDR3 length equals 13 residues. Input material: PBMCs. The V gene is TRBV7-6, the J gene TRBJ2-5; D call uncertain. This sequence was found in a man between 60 and 75 years old in good health and CMV-seronegative. CDR3 amino acids: CASSLGLQETQYF. The DNA for the CDR3 is TGTGCCAGCAGCTTAGGGCTTCAAGAGACCCAGTACTTC.